This T cell receptor (beta chain) was identified in a study of T cell responses to AZD1222 COVID-19 vaccine. Study results and limitations: The donor group comprised mostly white British people and more females; the analysis possibly underestimated clonal diversity. Spike-wide coverage was observed for vaccine-associated CD4 TCRs, with dominant responses at 160-218 and 743-854.

The germline V gene encodes CDR1 SGDLS and CDR2 YYNGEE. The CDR3 spans 14 residues. V lost 3 bases, J lost 3 bases, and 7 bases lay in between. This clone appeared a few times. Its cognate antigen is unknown. Method: immunoSEQ multiplex PCR; TCRdb's copy keeps in-frame clones and lacks some. The sample contains roughly 130,000 clones, roughly 90% of which appear only once. The TCR sequence derives from an adult who received the AZD1222 COVID-19 vaccine. Sample: peripheral blood, taken 28 days after the second AZD1222 dose. The chain carries TRBV9 and TRBJ2-6; D call uncertain. CDR3 nucleotides: TGTGCCAGCAGCGGTTCAGGTGGGGCCAACGTCCTGACTTTC. Protein product: CASSGSGGANVLTF. Based on the CDR3 plus reference TRBV9 and TRBJ2-6, the full variable domain is DSGVTQTPKHLITATGQRVTLRCSPRSGDLSVYWYQQSLDQGLQFLIQYYNGEERAKGNILERFSAQQFPDLHSELNLSSLELGDSALYFCASSGSGGANVLTFGAGSRLTVL.